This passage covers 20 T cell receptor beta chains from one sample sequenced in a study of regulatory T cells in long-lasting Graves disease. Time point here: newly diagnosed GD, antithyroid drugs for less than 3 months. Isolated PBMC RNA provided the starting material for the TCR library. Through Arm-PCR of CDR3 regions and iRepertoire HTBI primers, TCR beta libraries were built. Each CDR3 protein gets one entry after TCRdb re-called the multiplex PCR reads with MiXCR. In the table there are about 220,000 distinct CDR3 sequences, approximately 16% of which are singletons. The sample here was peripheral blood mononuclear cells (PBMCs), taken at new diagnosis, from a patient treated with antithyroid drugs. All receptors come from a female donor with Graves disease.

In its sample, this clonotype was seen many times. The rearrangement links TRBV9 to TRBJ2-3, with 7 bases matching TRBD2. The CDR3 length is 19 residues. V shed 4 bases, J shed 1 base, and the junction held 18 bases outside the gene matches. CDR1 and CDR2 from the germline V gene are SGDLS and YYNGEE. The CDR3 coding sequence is TGTGCCAGCAGCCAAGGACTAGGTCTTGTGGTGAGGGGCACAGATACGCAGTATTTT. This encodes CASSQGLGLVVRGTDTQYF.

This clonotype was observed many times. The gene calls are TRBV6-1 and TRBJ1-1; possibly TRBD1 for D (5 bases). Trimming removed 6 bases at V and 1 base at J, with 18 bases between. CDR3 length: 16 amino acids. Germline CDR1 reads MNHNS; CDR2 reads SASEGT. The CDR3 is CASSQGLAGPNTEAFF. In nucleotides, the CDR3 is TGTGCCAGCAGCCAGGGACTAGCGGGACCGAACACTGAAGCTTTCTTT.

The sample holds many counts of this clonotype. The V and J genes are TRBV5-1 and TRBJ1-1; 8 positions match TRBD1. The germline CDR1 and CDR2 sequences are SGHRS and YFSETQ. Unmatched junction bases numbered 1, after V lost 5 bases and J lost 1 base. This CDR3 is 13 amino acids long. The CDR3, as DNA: TGCGCCAGCAGGGGACAGGCGAACACTGAAGCTTTCTTT. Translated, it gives CASRGQANTEAFF.

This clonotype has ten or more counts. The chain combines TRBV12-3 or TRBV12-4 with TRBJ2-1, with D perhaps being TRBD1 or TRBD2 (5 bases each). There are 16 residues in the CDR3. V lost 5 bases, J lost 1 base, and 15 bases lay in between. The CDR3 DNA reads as TGTGCCAGCAGTATTACTATGGGACGGTCCTACAATGAGCAGTTCTTC. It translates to CASSITMGRSYNEQFF.

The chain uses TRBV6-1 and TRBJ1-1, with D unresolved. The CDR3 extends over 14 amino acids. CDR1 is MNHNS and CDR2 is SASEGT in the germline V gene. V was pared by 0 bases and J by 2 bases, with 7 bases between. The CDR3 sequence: CASSEAGRNTEAFF. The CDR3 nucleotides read TGTGCCAGCAGTGAAGCAGGTAGAAACACTGAAGCTTTCTTT.

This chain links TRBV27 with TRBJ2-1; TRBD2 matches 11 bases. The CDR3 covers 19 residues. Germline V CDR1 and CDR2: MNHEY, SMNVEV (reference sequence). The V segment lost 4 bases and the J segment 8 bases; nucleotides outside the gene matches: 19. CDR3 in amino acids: CASSSRTSGHQGRRHEQFF. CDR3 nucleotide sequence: TGTGCCAGCAGTTCGCGGACTAGCGGGCACCAAGGGAGGAGGCATGAGCAGTTCTTC.

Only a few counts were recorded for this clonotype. The CDR3 loop is CASSLGRGTYEQYF. CDR3 nucleotides: TGTGCCAGCAGCTTAGGCAGGGGCACCTACGAGCAGTACTTC. This chain uses TRBV11-3 with TRBJ2-7, with D possibly being TRBD1 (6 bases). The CDR3 is 14 amino acids. Trimming took 1 base from V and 2 from J, leaving 9 bases between them. Germline CDR1 is SGHNT and CDR2 is YENEEA.

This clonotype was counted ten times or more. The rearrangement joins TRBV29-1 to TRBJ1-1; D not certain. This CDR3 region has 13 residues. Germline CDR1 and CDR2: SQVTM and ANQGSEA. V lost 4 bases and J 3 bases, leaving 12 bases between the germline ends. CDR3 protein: CSVGSESHTEAFF. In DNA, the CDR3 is TGCAGCGTTGGTTCGGAGTCTCACACTGAAGCTTTCTTT.

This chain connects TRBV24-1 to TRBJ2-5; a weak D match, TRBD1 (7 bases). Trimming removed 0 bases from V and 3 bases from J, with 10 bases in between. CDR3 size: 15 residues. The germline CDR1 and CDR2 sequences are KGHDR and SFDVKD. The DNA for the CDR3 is TGTGCCACCAGTGATTTGTTCAGGGGGGAAGAGACCCAGTACTTC. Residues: CATSDLFRGEETQYF.

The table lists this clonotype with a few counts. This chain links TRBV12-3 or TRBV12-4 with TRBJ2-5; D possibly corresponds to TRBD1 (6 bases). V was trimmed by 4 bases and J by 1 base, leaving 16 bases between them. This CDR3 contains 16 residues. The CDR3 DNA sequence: TGTGCCAGCAGTTCCCCTCAGACAGGCCGCCAAGAGACCCAGTACTTC. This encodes CASSSPQTGRQETQYF.

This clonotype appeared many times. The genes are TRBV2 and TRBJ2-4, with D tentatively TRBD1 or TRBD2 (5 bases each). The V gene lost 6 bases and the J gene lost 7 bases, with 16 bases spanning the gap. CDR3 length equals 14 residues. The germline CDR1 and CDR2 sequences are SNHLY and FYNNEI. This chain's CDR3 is CASRRGGEANIQYF. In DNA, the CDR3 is TGTGCCAGCAGGAGGGGCGGAGAGGCCAACATTCAGTACTTC.

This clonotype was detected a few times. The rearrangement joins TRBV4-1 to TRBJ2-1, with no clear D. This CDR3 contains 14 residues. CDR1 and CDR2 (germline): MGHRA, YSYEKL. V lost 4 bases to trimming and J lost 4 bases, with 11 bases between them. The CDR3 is CASSLWGSYNEQFF. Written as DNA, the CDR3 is TGCGCCAGCAGCCTCTGGGGATCTTACAATGAGCAGTTCTTC.

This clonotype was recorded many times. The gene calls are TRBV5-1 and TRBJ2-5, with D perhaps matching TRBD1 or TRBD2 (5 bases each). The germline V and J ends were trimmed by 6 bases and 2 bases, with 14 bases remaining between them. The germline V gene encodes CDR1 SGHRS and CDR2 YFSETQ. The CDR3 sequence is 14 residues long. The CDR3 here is CASTFSWGQETQYF. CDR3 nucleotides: TGCGCCAGCACCTTCTCCTGGGGGCAAGAGACCCAGTACTTC.

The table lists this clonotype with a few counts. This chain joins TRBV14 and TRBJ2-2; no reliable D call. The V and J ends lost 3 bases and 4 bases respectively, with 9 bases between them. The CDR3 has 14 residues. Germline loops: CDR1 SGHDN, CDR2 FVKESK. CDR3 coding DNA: TGTGCCAGCAGCCACAGACCCGGCACCGGGGAGCTGTTTTTT. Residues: CASSHRPGTGELFF.

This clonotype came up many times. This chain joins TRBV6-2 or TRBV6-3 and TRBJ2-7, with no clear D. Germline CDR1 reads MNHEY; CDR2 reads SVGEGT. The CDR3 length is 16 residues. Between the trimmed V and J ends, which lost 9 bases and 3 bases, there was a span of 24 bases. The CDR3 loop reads CASLKRLGAPSYEQYF. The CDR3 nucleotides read TGTGCCAGTTTAAAACGTCTGGGTGCGCCTAGCTACGAGCAGTACTTC.

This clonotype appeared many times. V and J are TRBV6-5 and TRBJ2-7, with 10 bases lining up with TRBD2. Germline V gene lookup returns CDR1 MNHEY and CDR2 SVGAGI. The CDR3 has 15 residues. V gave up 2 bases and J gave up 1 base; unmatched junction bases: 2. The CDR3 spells CASSYVLAGSYEQYF. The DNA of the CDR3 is TGTGCCAGCAGTTACGTACTAGCGGGGTCCTACGAGCAGTACTTC.

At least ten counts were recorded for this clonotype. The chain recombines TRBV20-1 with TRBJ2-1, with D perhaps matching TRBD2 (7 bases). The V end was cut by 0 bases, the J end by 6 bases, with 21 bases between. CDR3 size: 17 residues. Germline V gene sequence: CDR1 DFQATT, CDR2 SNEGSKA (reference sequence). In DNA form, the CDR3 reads TGCAGTGCTAGAGATTGGGGGGGCGCGGGTCCTACCAATGAGCAGTTCTTC. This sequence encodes CSARDWGGAGPTNEQFF.

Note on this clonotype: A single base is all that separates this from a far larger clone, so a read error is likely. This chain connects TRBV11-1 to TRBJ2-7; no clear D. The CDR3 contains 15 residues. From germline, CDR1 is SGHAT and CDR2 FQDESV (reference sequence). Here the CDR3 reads CASSLGRTSTYKQYF. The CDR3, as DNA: TGCGCCAGCAGCTTGGGCCGGACCTCTACCTACAAGCAGTACTTC.

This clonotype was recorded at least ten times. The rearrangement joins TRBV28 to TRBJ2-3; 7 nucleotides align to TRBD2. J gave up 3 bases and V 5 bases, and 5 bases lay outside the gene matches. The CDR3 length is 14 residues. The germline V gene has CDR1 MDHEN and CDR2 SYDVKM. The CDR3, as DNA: TGTGCCAGCAGTCCAGCGGGGAGAACAGATACGCAGTATTTT. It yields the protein CASSPAGRTDTQYF.

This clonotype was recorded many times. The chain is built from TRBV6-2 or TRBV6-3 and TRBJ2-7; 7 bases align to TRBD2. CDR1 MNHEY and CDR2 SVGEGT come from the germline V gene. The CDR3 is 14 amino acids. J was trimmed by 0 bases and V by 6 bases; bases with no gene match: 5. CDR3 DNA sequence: TGTGCCAGCAGCGCAACGGGGGGCTCCTACGAGCAGTACTTC. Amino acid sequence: CASSATGGSYEQYF.